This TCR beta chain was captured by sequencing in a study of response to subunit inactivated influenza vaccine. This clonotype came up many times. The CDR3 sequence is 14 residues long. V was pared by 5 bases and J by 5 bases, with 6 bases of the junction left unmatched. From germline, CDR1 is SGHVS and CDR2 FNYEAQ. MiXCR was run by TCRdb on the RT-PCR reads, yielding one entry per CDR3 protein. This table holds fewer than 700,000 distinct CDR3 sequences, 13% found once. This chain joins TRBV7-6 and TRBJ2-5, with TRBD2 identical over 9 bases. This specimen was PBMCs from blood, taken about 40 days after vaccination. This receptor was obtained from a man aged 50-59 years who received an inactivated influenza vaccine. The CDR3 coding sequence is TGTGCCAGCAGCGTTAGCGGGGGAGGTGAGACCCAGTACTTC. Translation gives CASSVSGGGETQYF.